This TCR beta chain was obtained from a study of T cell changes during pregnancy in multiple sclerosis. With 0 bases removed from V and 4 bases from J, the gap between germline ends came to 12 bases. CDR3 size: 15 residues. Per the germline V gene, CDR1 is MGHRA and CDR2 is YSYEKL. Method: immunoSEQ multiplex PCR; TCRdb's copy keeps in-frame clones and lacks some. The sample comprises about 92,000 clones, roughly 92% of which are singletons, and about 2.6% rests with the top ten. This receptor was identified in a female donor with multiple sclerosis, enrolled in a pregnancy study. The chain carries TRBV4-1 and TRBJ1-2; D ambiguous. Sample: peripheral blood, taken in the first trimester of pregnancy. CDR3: CASSQELAKIYGYTF. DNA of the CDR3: TGCGCCAGCAGCCAAGAATTGGCCAAGATCTATGGCTACACCTTC.